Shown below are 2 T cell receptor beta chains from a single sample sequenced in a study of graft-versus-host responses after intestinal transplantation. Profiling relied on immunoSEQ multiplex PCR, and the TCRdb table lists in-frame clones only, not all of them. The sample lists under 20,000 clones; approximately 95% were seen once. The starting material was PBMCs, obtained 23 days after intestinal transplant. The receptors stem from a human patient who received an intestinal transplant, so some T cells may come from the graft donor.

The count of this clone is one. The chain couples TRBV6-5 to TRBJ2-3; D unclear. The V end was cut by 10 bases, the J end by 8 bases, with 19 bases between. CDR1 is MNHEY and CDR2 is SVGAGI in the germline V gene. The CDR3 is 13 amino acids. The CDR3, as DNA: TGTGCCACTAACTCAAATTCCTGGGGTACGCAGTATTTT. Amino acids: CATNSNSWGTQYF.

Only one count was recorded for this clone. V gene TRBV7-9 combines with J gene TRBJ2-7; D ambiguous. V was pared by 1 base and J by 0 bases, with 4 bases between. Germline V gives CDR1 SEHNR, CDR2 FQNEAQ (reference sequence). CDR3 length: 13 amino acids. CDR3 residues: CASSLDASYEQYF. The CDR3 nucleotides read TGTGCCAGCAGCTTAGACGCCTCCTACGAGCAGTACTTC.